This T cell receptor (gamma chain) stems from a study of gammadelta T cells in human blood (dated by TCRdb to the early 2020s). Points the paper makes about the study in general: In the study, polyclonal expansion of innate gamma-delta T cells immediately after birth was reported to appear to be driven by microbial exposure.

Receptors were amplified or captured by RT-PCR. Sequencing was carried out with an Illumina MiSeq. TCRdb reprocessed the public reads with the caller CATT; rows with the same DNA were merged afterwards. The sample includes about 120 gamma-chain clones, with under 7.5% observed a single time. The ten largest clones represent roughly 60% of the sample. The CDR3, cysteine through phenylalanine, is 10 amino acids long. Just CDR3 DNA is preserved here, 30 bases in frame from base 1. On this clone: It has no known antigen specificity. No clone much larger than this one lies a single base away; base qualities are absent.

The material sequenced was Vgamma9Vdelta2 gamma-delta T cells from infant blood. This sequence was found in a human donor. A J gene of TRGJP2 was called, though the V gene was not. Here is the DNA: TGTGCTAGTAGTGATTGGATCAAGACGTTT. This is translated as CASSDWIKTF.